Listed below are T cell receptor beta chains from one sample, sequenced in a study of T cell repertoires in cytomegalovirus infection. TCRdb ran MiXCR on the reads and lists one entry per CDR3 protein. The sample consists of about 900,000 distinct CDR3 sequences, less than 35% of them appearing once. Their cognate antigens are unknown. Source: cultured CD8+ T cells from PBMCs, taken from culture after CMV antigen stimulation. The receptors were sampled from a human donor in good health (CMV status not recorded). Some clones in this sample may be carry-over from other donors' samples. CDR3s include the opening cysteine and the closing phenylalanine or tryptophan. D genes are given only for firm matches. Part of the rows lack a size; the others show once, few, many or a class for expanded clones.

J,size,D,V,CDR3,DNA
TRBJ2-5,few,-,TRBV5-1,CASSLVPGGGETQYF,TGCGCCAGCAGCTTGGTTCCGGGGGGCGGAGAGACCCAGTACTTC
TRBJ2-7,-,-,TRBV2,CASKGSRAYEQYF,TGTGCCAGCAAGGGCTCGAGGGCCTACGAGCAGTACTTC
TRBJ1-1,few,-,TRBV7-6,CASSLLEGLKTEAFF,TGTGCCAGCAGCCTCTTGGAGGGGCTGAAGACTGAAGCTTTCTTT
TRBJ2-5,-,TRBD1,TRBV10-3,CAISGTDRSAETQYF,TGTGCCATCAGTGGAACGGACAGGTCGGCAGAGACCCAGTACTTC
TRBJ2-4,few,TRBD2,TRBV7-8,CASSPRTSGAKNIQYF,TGTGCCAGCAGCCCGAGGACTAGCGGAGCCAAAAACATTCAGTACTTC
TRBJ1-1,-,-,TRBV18,CASSPRVGGVHTEAFF,TGTGCCAGCTCACCCCGGGTAGGGGGGGTGCACACTGAAGCTTTCTTT
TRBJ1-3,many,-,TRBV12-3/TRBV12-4,CASTWAGNTIYF,TGTGCCAGCACATGGGCCGGAAACACCATATATTTT
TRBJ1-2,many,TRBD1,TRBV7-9,CASSLVGTATTNYGYTF,TGTGCCAGCAGCTTAGTTGGGACAGCGACCACTAACTATGGCTACACCTTC
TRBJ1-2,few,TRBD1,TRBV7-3,CASSLTGQGNYGYTF,TGTGCCAGCAGCTTAACGGGACAGGGAAACTATGGCTACACCTTC
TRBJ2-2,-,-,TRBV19,CASSIGSFTGELFF,TGTGCCAGTAGTATAGGAAGCTTCACCGGGGAGCTGTTTTTT
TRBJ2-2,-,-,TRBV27,CASSLRSPPGELFF,TGTGCCAGCAGTTTGAGATCTCCACCCGGGGAGCTGTTTTTT
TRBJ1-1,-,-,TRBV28,CASTPFERYTEAFF,TGTGCCAGCACTCCTTTCGAACGTTACACTGAAGCTTTCTTT
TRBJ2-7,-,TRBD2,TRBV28,CASSKRGRPYEQYF,TGTGCCAGCAGCAAGCGGGGACGACCCTACGAGCAGTACTTC
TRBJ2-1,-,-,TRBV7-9,CASTDPSSYNEQFF,TGTGCCAGCACGGACCCGAGCTCCTACAATGAGCAGTTCTTC
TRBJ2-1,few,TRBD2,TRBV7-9,CASSPAGGPSYNEQFF,TGTGCCAGCAGCCCAGCGGGGGGGCCTTCCTACAATGAGCAGTTCTTC
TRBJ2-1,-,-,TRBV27,CASSLWPGAPGLF,TGTGCCAGCAGTTTATGGCCGGGGGCCCCGGGGCTCTTC
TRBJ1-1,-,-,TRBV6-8,CASSYLPSGWTEAFF,TGTGCCAGCAGTTACCTTCCGAGTGGGTGGACTGAAGCTTTCTTT
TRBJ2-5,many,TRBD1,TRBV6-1,CASSELGTGGETQYF,TGTGCCAGCAGTGAACTCGGGACAGGGGGCGAGACCCAGTACTTC
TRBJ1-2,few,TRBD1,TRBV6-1,CASSEARTGSNGYTF,TGTGCCAGCAGTGAAGCACGGACAGGCTCTAATGGCTACACCTTC
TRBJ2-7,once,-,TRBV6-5,CASSYHSGTDRFYEQYF,TGTGCCAGCAGTTACCATTCCGGGACCGACCGGTTTTACGAGCAGTACTTC
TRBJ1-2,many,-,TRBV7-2,CASSSHRNHYGYTF,TGTGCCAGCAGCTCCCATAGGAACCACTATGGCTACACCTTC
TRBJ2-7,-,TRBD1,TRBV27,CASSIGQVYEQYF,TGTGCCAGCAGTATAGGACAGGTCTACGAGCAGTACTTC
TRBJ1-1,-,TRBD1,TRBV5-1,CASSSRGGSTEAFF,TGCGCCAGCAGCTCCAGGGGGGGGTCCACTGAAGCTTTCTTT
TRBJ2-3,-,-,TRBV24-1,CATSDLQSEGTTDTQYF,TGTGCCACCAGTGATTTGCAGTCGGAGGGGACTACAGATACGCAGTATTTT
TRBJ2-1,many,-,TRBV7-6,CASSLRQGVNEQFF,TGTGCCAGCAGCTTACGGCAGGGTGTCAATGAGCAGTTCTTC
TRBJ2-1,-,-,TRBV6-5,CASSSYQDGYNKQFF,TGTGCCAGCAGCTCCTACCAGGACGGCTACAATAAGCAGTTCTTC
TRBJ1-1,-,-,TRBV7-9,CASSPTRSTGKGNTEAFF,TGTGCCAGCAGCCCTACCCGGAGTACAGGGAAAGGCAACACTGAAGCTTTCTTT
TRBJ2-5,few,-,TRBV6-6,CASSYSGSLQETQYF,TGTGCCAGCAGTTACTCCGGCAGCCTCCAAGAGACCCAGTACTTC
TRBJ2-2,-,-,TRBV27,CASSLYFTGSNTGELFF,TGTGCCAGCAGTTTATACTTTACTGGGTCGAACACCGGGGAGCTGTTTTTT
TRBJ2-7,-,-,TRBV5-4,CASSSPSFLSYEQYF,TGTGCCAGCAGCTCTCCGTCCTTCCTCTCCTACGAGCAGTACTTC
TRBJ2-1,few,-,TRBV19,CASSRAGYQGNEQFF,TGTGCCAGTAGTCGAGCGGGCTACCAAGGAAATGAGCAGTTCTTC
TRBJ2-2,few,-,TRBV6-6,CASTLDPDLRFAGELFF,TGTGCCAGCACCCTCGACCCGGATCTGAGGTTTGCCGGGGAGCTGTTTTTT
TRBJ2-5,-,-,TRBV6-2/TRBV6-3,CASSYVGTTETQYF,TGTGCCAGCAGTTACGTGGGAACAACGGAGACCCAGTACTTC
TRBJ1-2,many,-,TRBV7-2,CASSLDRRGADGYTF,TGTGCCAGCAGCTTAGATAGGCGGGGGGCCGACGGCTACACCTTC
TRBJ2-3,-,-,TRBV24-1,CATSDLRSNTDTQYF,TGTGCCACCAGTGATTTGCGAAGTAACACAGATACGCAGTATTTT
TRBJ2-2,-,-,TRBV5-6,CASSLKANTGEVFF,TGTGCCAGCAGCTTGAAGGCTAACACCGGGGAGGTGTTTTTT
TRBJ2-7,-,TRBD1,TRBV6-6,CASSARDREYEQYF,TGTGCCAGCAGTGCCCGGGACAGGGAATACGAGCAGTACTTC
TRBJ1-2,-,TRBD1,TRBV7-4,CASSFSSGRGQGYGYTF,TGTGCCAGCAGCTTCTCGTCCGGAAGGGGGCAGGGCTATGGCTACACCTTC
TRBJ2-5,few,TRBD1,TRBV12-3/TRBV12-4,CAAGTGGETQYF,TGTGCAGCCGGGACAGGGGGAGAGACCCAGTACTTC
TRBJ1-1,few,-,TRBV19,CASSWEGRGISEAFF,TGTGCCAGTAGTTGGGAAGGCAGGGGCATATCAGAAGCTTTCTTT
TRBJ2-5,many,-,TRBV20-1,CSAREDDQETQYF,TGCAGTGCTAGAGAGGACGACCAAGAGACCCAGTACTTC
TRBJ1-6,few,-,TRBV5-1,CASSLAGDISYNSPLHF,TGCGCCAGCAGCTTGGCCGGGGACATCTCCTATAATTCACCCCTCCACTTT
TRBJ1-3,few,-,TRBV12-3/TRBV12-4,CASTLSGNTIYF,TGTGCCAGCACCCTCTCTGGAAACACCATATATTTT
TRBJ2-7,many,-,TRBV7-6,CASSPRGDTYYEQYF,TGTGCCAGCAGCCCTAGGGGGGACACTTACTACGAGCAGTACTTC
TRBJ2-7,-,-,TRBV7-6,CASSLETNYEQYF,TGTGCCAGCAGCTTAGAAACAAACTACGAGCAGTACTTC
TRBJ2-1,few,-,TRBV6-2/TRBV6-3,CASSYSSRSSYNEQFF,TGTGCCAGCAGTTACTCGAGCAGGAGCTCCTACAATGAGCAGTTCTTC
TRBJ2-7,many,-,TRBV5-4,CASSLGLPGPTYEQYF,TGTGCCAGCAGCTTGGGACTTCCCGGCCCTACCTACGAGCAGTACTTC
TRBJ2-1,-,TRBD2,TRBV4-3,CASSQAPFGGAYNEQFF,TGCGCCAGCAGCCAAGCTCCCTTCGGGGGGGCCTACAATGAGCAGTTCTTC
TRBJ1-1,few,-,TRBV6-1,CASSPGLETTTEAFF,TGTGCCAGCAGCCCGGGCCTCGAAACGACCACTGAAGCTTTCTTT
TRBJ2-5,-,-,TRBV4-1,CASSQDPIQETQYF,TGCGCCAGCAGCCAAGATCCAATACAAGAGACCCAGTACTTC
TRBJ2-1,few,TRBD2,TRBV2,CASSDTTSGGFLSSYNEQFF,TGTGCCAGCAGTGACACAACTAGCGGGGGTTTCCTGAGCTCCTACAATGAGCAGTTCTTC
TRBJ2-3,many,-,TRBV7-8,CASSSRTSQRTDTQYF,TGTGCCAGCAGCTCTCGGACGTCCCAAAGGACAGATACGCAGTATTTT
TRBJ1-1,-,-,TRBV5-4,CASRPTWDTEAFF,TGTGCCAGCAGACCAACCTGGGACACTGAAGCTTTCTTT
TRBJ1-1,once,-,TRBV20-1,CSAPGRRTAEAFF,TGCAGTGCCCCGGGGCGCAGAACAGCTGAAGCTTTCTTT
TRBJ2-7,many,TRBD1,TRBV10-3,CAISFNDRGSHEQYF,TGTGCCATCAGTTTTAATGACAGGGGGTCCCACGAGCAGTACTTC